The 7 T cell receptor beta chains below all came from one sample that was sequenced in a study of cytomegalovirus exposure and HLA in healthy donors. In the PCR, 60 Vbeta and 13 Jbeta primers were used. This table comes from immunoSEQ multiplex PCR, and its TCRdb copy is limited to in-frame clones, with some not included. This repertoire shows around 110,000 clones, 75% found once; its top ten account for 1.5% to 2%. What was sequenced was PBMCs. These receptors were taken from a woman under 30 in good health and CMV-seronegative.

The chain is built from TRBV6-1 and TRBJ2-4; 9 bases are a match to TRBD1. The germline V gene encodes CDR1 MNHNS and CDR2 SASEGT. Unmatched junction bases numbered 4, after V lost 1 base and J lost 9 bases. This CDR3 contains 14 residues. The CDR3 bases are TGTGCCAGCAGTGAAGGACAGGGGGGCGGCATTCAGTACTTC. It yields the protein CASSEGQGGGIQYF.

The chain joins TRBV2 to TRBJ2-1; D gene ambiguous. The germline CDR1 and CDR2 sequences are SNHLY and FYNNEI. The CDR3 consists of 15 residues. Trimming removed 3 bases from V and 4 bases from J, with 13 bases in between. CDR3 coding DNA: TGTGCCAGCAGTGAGGTGGCAGGTCGATACAATGAGCAGTTCTTC. This gives the protein CASSEVAGRYNEQFF. The whole variable domain, filled in from reference TRBV2 and TRBJ2-1, reads EPEVTQTPSHQVTQMGQEVILRCVPISNHLYFYWYRQILGQKVEFLVSFYNNEISEKSEIFDDQFSVERPDGSNFTLKIRSTKLEDSAMYFCASSEVAGRYNEQFFGPGTRLTVL.

This clone was counted between two and nine times. This chain connects TRBV7-2 to TRBJ2-7, with D possibly being TRBD2 (7 bases). V shed 2 bases and J shed 4 bases, with 15 bases lying between them. The CDR3 sequence is 15 residues long. CDR1 is SGHTA, CDR2 FQGNSA, per germline. CDR3 bases: TGTGCCAGCAGCTTAAGGGCGGGGGCAGCATACGAGCAGTACTTC. It encodes CASSLRAGAAYEQYF.

This sequence joins TRBV5-4 and TRBJ1-2; TRBD1 agrees at 9 bases. V dropped 0 bases and J dropped 4; count of bases not matched to a gene: 7. The CDR3 consists of 16 residues. The germline gives CDR1 SGHNT, CDR2 YYREEE (reference sequence). CDR3 sequence reads: CASSLGTGGDTYGYTF. In nucleotides, the CDR3 is TGTGCCAGCAGCTTGGGAACAGGGGGCGATACCTATGGCTACACCTTC.

J is TRBJ2-7 and V is TRBV7-8; D is perhaps TRBD2 (6 bases). V dropped 1 base and J dropped 3 bases, with 10 bases sitting between them. CDR1 and CDR2 from the germline V gene are SGHVS and FQNEAQ. This CDR3 is built from 14 residues. CDR3 DNA sequence: TGTGCCAGCAGCTTAGGTGTTAGCGGCTACGAGCAGTACTTC. Translated, it gives CASSLGVSGYEQYF.

This clone was observed a single time. This chain uses TRBV7-9 with TRBJ2-5, with 10 bases lining up with TRBD2. With V trimmed by 3 bases and J by 5 bases, 9 bases remained unmatched. CDR1 and CDR2 (germline): SEHNR, FQNEAQ (reference sequence). The CDR3 is made up of 16 amino acids. The CDR3 region has the DNA TGTGCCAGCAGCTTGCCCAGCGGGGGGGCCGGGGAGACCCAGTACTTC. This sequence encodes CASSLPSGGAGETQYF. The entire variable domain, with the rest obtained from reference TRBV7-9 and TRBJ2-5, is as follows: DTGVSQNPRHKITKRGQNVTFRCDPISEHNRLYWYRQTLGQGPEFLTYFQNEAQLEKSRLLSDRFSAERPKGSFSTLEIQRTEQGDSAMYLCASSLPSGGAGETQYFGPGTRLLVL.

V and J are TRBV7-2 and TRBJ2-5, with D perhaps matching TRBD2 (7 bases). The CDR3 spans 14 residues. The V end lost 5 bases, the J end lost 5 bases, and 15 bases lay between the germline ends. Germline V gives CDR1 SGHTA, CDR2 FQGNSA. Here the CDR3 reads CASSAYREGETQYF. CDR3 DNA: TGTGCCAGCAGCGCCTACAGGGAGGGGGAGACCCAGTACTTC.